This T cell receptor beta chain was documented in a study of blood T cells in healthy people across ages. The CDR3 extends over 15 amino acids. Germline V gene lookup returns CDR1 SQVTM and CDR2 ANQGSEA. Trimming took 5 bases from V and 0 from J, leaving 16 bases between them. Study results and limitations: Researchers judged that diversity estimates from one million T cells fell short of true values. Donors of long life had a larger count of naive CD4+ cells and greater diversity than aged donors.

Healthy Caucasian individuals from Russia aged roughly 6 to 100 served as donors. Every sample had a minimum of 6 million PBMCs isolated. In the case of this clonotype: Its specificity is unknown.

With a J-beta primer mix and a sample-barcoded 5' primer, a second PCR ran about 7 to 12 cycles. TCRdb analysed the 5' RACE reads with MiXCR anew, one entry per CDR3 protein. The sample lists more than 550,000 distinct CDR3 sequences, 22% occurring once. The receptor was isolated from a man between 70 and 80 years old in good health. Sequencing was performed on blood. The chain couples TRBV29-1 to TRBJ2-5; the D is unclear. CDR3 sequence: CSVRRRPKNQETQYF. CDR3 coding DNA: TGCAGCGTTCGTCGAAGACCCAAAAACCAAGAGACCCAGTACTTC.